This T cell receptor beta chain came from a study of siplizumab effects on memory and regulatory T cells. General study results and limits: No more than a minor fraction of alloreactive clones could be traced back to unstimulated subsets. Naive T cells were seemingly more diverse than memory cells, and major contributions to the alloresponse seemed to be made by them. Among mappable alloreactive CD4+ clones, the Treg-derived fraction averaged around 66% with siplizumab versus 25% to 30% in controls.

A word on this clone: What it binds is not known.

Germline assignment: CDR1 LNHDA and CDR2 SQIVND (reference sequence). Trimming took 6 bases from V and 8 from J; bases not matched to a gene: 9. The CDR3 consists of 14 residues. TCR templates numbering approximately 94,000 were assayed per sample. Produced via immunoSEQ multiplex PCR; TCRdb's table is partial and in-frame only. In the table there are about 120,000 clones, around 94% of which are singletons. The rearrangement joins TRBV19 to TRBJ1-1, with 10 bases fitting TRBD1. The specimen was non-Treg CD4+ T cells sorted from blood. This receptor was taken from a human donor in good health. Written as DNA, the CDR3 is TGTGCCAGTAGAAAACAAATGGACAGGGGGGAAGCTTTCTTT. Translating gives CASRKQMDRGEAFF.